Below are 32 T cell receptor beta chains sequenced from a single sample in a study of identical twins. TCRdb used MiXCR to reprocess the 5' RACE reads, holding one entry per CDR3 protein. The sample has about 480,000 distinct CDR3 sequences, about 14% seen once. The sample was also reused in another study, on yellow fever vaccine responses in identical twins.

Specimen: CD4+ T cells sorted from blood. These receptors were taken from a young woman in good health.

This clonotype was counted ten times or more. CDR3 amino acids: CASSLKAGLAGELFF. DNA for the CDR3: TGTGCCAGCAGCTTAAAGGCAGGTCTCGCCGGGGAGCTGTTTTTT. The chain uses TRBV7-2 and TRBJ2-2; D remains ambiguous. The CDR3 spans 15 residues. Germline loops: CDR1 SGHTA, CDR2 FQGNSA. Deletions cut 2 bases from V and 6 bases from J, with 13 bases between.

The rearrangement uses TRBV10-3 and TRBJ2-3, with 9 bases identical to TRBD2. The CDR3 consists of 20 residues. Germline loops: CDR1 ENHRY, CDR2 SYGVKD. J gave up 0 bases and V 3 bases, and 16 bases lay outside the gene matches. CDR3 protein: CAISDSFGSGSSASTDTQYF. The CDR3 DNA is TGTGCCATCAGTGATTCATTCGGTAGCGGGAGTTCGGCCAGCACAGATACGCAGTATTTT.

V usage is TRBV24-1 and J usage is TRBJ2-4; D might be TRBD2 (5 bases). Germline loops: CDR1 KGHDR, CDR2 SFDVKD. The CDR3 length is 15 residues. Trimming took 4 bases from V and 5 from J, leaving 14 bases between them. CDR3 amino acids: CATSDPSGNENIQYF. The DNA for the CDR3 is TGTGCCACCAGTGACCCGTCGGGGAACGAAAACATTCAGTACTTC.

The rearrangement joins TRBV20-1 to TRBJ2-7; D not resolved. Germline V gene lookup returns CDR1 DFQATT and CDR2 SNEGSKA (reference sequence). V lost 5 bases, J lost 5 bases, and 13 bases lay in between. The CDR3 has 12 residues. CDR3 bases: TGCAGTGCTCCCGGAGTAAACCACGAGCAGTACTTC. Protein: CSAPGVNHEQYF.

This clonotype was seen at least ten times. The chain employs TRBV12-3 or TRBV12-4 and TRBJ2-5, with 8 bases fitting TRBD2. This CDR3 region has 16 residues. J gave up 2 bases and V 3 bases, and 8 bases lay outside the gene matches. DNA for the CDR3: TGTGCCAGCAGTTTCAGAACCGGGACTAGACAAGAGACCCAGTACTTC. Translating gives CASSFRTGTRQETQYF.

The V call is TRBV20-1, the J call TRBJ2-1, with 7 nucleotides matching TRBD2. V lost 3 bases, J lost 3 bases, and 14 bases stayed unmatched. CDR1 and CDR2 from the germline V gene are DFQATT and SNEGSKA (reference sequence). There are 17 residues in the CDR3. The CDR3 is CSASGRGLAENYNEQFF. CDR3 coding DNA: TGCAGTGCTAGTGGGCGCGGTCTAGCGGAAAACTACAATGAGCAGTTCTTC.

This clonotype was seen at least ten times. V gene TRBV20-1 combines with J gene TRBJ2-3; D is undetermined. Germline lookup yields CDR1 DFQATT and CDR2 SNEGSKA (reference sequence). The V end was cut by 6 bases, the J end by 1 base, with 8 bases between. The CDR3 extends over 12 amino acids. CDR3 in amino acids: CSAPRGTDTQYF. The CDR3 DNA reads TGCAGTGCACCCCGCGGCACAGATACGCAGTATTTT.

The chain is built from TRBV9 and TRBJ2-7; D gene uncertain. Trimming left V 2 bases short and J 0 bases short, with 9 bases between. The V gene's germline CDR1 is SGDLS and CDR2 YYNGEE. The CDR3 length is 14 residues. Here the CDR3 DNA reads TGTGCCAGCAGCGTGCTACCGAGCTCCTACGAGCAGTACTTC. The encoded protein is CASSVLPSSYEQYF.

This clonotype has only one observation. The rearrangement uses TRBV10-1 and TRBJ2-3; TRBD2 agrees at 9 bases. The CDR3 is 17 residues long. Germline V CDR1 and CDR2: WNHNN, SYGVQD (reference sequence). Germline trimming cut 7 bases from V and 2 bases from J; bases unmatched to any gene: 13. As DNA, the CDR3 is TGCGCCAGCACTGCCACGACTAGCGGAGAACTCACAGATACGCAGTATTTT. It yields the protein CASTATTSGELTDTQYF.

Many counts were recorded for this clonotype. The V call is TRBV29-1, the J call TRBJ1-1, with a tentative D call TRBD1 (5 bases). Trimming cost V 3 bases and J 0 bases, with 17 bases left between them. The length of the CDR3 is 16 residues. The V gene's germline CDR1 is SQVTM and CDR2 ANQGSEA. In DNA, the CDR3 is TGCAGCGTTGATTACGGGGGGAGTTGGGTGAACACTGAAGCTTTCTTT. Protein product: CSVDYGGSWVNTEAFF.

The genes are TRBV19 and TRBJ2-1; D perhaps matches TRBD2 (6 bases). CDR1 and CDR2 from the germline V gene are LNHDA and SQIVND (reference sequence). V lost 7 bases to trimming and J lost 0 bases, with 16 bases between them. CDR3 length: 16 residues. CDR3 loop: CASKDGSSLSYNEQFF. The CDR3 DNA follows: TGTGCCAGTAAGGACGGGAGTAGTCTCTCCTACAATGAGCAGTTCTTC.

V usage is TRBV7-9 and J usage is TRBJ1-2, with TRBD1 identical over 8 bases. The germline gives CDR1 SEHNR, CDR2 FQNEAQ (reference sequence). Germline trimming cut 6 bases from V and 5 bases from J; bases unmatched to any gene: 8. The CDR3 has 14 residues. CDR3 residues: CASRDETGVYGYTF. The CDR3 region has the DNA TGTGCCAGCAGAGATGAGACAGGGGTGTATGGCTACACCTTC.

In DNA, the CDR3 is TGTGCCAGCAGCTTAGGGACACTTTACACCGGGGAGCTGTTTTTT. Its protein is CASSLGTLYTGELFF. The chain is built from TRBV11-2 and TRBJ2-2, with D perhaps TRBD1 (5 bases). CDR1 and CDR2 from the germline V gene are SGHAT and FQNNGV. There are 15 residues in the CDR3. V lost 1 base and J 3 bases, leaving 9 bases between the germline ends.

This clonotype was seen at least ten times. The V gene is TRBV5-6, the J gene TRBJ2-7; D uncertain. The CDR3 sequence is 11 residues long. Trimming pared 5 bases from V and 4 bases from J, leaving 7 bases between. Germline CDR1 SGHDT, CDR2 YYEEEE. The CDR3 DNA sequence: TGTGCCAGCAGTGGGAAGTACGAGCAGTACTTC. Translation gives CASSGKYEQYF.

The J gene is TRBJ2-1, the V gene TRBV6-2 or TRBV6-3; tentatively, D is TRBD2 (6 bases). Between the trimmed V and J ends, which lost 2 bases and 8 bases, there was a span of 10 bases. The CDR3 runs 13 residues. Germline CDR1 is MNHEY and CDR2 is SVGEGT. CDR3 sequence (DNA): TGTGCCAGCAGTTACGGCTCTAGCGATGAGCAGTTCTTC. Its protein product is CASSYGSSDEQFF.

This clonotype has only a few counts. The chain carries TRBV7-2 and TRBJ2-5, with a possible D match to TRBD1 (6 bases). The CDR3 runs to 14 residues. Germline-derived CDR1 and CDR2 are SGHTA and FQGNSA. Trimming shortened V by 4 bases and J by 5 bases, and 14 bases separated the two germline ends. The CDR3 DNA reads as TGTGCCAGCAGCTCTGGGACATACATCGAGACCCAGTACTTC. Residues: CASSSGTYIETQYF.

V usage is TRBV10-3 and J usage is TRBJ2-7; maybe TRBD1 (6 bases). Trimming cost V 8 bases and J 0 bases, with 14 bases left between them. The length of the CDR3 is 14 residues. Germline loops: CDR1 ENHRY, CDR2 SYGVKD. The CDR3 nucleotides read TGTGCCATCGGCAGGGGCGAGTCCTCCTACGAGCAGTACTTC. Its translation: CAIGRGESSYEQYF.

This clonotype appeared a few times. This rearrangement joins TRBV10-3 to TRBJ2-5; either TRBD1 or TRBD2 may supply D (6 bases each). The CDR3 length is 13 residues. V dropped 4 bases and J dropped 5 bases, with 11 bases sitting between them. Germline-derived CDR1 and CDR2 are ENHRY and SYGVKD. CDR3 coding DNA: TGTGCCATCAGTGCCGGGGGCGGGGAGACCCAGTACTTC. This encodes CAISAGGGETQYF.

There are a few counts of this clonotype. The V and J genes are TRBV3-1 and TRBJ2-2; D ambiguous. This CDR3 is built from 14 residues. Germline V CDR1 and CDR2: LGHDT, YNNKEL (reference sequence). The V and J ends lost 1 base and 1 base respectively, with 4 bases between them. Here the CDR3 reads CASSQAWNTGELFF. The CDR3 nucleotides are TGTGCCAGCAGCCAAGCATGGAACACCGGGGAGCTGTTTTTT.

The chain is built from TRBV7-2 and TRBJ2-7; 8 bases map to TRBD2. Germline CDR1 and CDR2: SGHTA and FQGNSA. The CDR3 sequence is 15 residues long. The junction had 5 bases not matched to a gene; V was cut back by 2 bases and J by 2 bases. In nucleotides, the CDR3 is TGTGCCAGCAGCTTAACCCCGGGACTAGCCTACGAGCAGTACTTC. It specifies CASSLTPGLAYEQYF.

This chain uses TRBV15 with TRBJ2-1; D remains unclear. This CDR3 has 12 residues. Per the germline V gene, CDR1 is LNHNV and CDR2 is YYDKDF (reference sequence). The germline V and J ends were trimmed by 0 bases and 8 bases, with 5 bases remaining between them. CDR3 coding DNA: TGTGCCACCAGCAGAGATGGGGATGAGCAGTTCTTC. It translates to CATSRDGDEQFF.

This clonotype came up many times. The chain joins TRBV6-5 to TRBJ1-5; no definite D call. V was shortened by 2 bases and J by 4 bases, with 12 bases between the two germline ends. Germline V lookup: CDR1 MNHEY, CDR2 SVGAGI. This CDR3 is built from 15 residues. This CDR3 reads CASSYGSVGNQPQHF. The DNA for the CDR3 is TGTGCCAGCAGTTACGGGTCTGTGGGAAATCAGCCCCAGCATTTT.

This clonotype was seen only a few times. The chain recombines TRBV11-2 with TRBJ2-4, with 11 bases lining up with TRBD2. CDR3 length equals 18 residues. The V gene end was trimmed by 3 bases and the J gene end by 0 bases; junction bases not matched to a gene: 7. From germline, CDR1 is SGHAT and CDR2 FQNNGV. CDR3: CASSLILAGALAKNIQYF. CDR3 nucleotide sequence: TGTGCCAGCAGCTTGATACTAGCGGGGGCCCTAGCCAAAAACATTCAGTACTTC.

The table lists this clonotype with many counts. The gene calls are TRBV20-1 and TRBJ2-4; a weak D match, TRBD1 (5 bases). The V end lost 5 bases, the J end lost 6 bases, and 8 bases lay between the germline ends. Germline CDR1 and CDR2: DFQATT and SNEGSKA (reference sequence). The CDR3 runs to 11 residues. The CDR3 loop reads CSAGTGNIQYF. The CDR3 DNA sequence: TGCAGTGCTGGAACAGGAAACATTCAGTACTTC.

This clonotype was found many times. At one of its ends the junction is not consistent with the germline gene, which may arise from a read error. The chain employs TRBV5-1 and TRBJ2-5, with 11 bases fitting TRBD1. The CDR3 loop spans 14 amino acids. The germline CDR1 and CDR2 sequences are SGHRS and YFSETQ. For the CDR3, the DNA is TGTGCCAGCAGCTTGGACAGGGGGCTTGAGACCCAGTACTTC. This translates into CASSLDRGLETQYF.

This clonotype was observed a few times. The chain is built from TRBV24-1 and TRBJ2-1; D is uncertain. The CDR3 covers 13 residues. Deletions cut 3 bases from V and 5 bases from J, with 7 bases between. Germline loops: CDR1 KGHDR, CDR2 SFDVKD. CDR3 sequence reads: CATSDVYNNEQFF. Written as DNA, the CDR3 is TGTGCCACCAGTGATGTGTACAACAATGAGCAGTTCTTC.

The CDR3 reads CASSLDRGGSNQPQHF. The DNA for the CDR3 is TGTGCCAGCAGCTTGGATCGGGGAGGAAGCAATCAGCCCCAGCATTTT. The chain recombines TRBV5-6 with TRBJ1-5; the D is unclear. Germline V lookup: CDR1 SGHDT, CDR2 YYEEEE. Trimming took off 0 bases at V and 1 base at J, with 11 bases between the two ends. The CDR3 is made up of 16 amino acids.

This clonotype was picked up a small number of times. The chain is built from TRBV20-1 and TRBJ1-6, with TRBD1 matching over 7 bases. CDR3 length: 14 amino acids. The trim removed 2 bases at V and 9 bases at J, leaving 7 bases unmatched. Germline V lookup: CDR1 DFQATT, CDR2 SNEGSKA (reference sequence). CDR3 sequence (DNA): TGCAGTGCTAGAACAGACAGGGATGGTTCACCCCTCCACTTT. Protein product: CSARTDRDGSPLHF.

Only a few counts were recorded for this clonotype. The chain employs TRBV27 and TRBJ2-7, with 7 bases identical to TRBD1. Germline assignment: CDR1 MNHEY and CDR2 SMNVEV (reference sequence). The CDR3 covers 15 residues. J was trimmed by 3 bases and V by 5 bases; bases with no gene match: 10. The CDR3 protein is CASSQQGSSGYEQYF. The CDR3, as DNA: TGTGCCAGCAGTCAACAGGGGAGTTCGGGCTACGAGCAGTACTTC.

The chain joins TRBV28 to TRBJ2-5, with 7 bases aligning to TRBD1. This CDR3 comprises 14 residues. The J segment lost 5 bases and the V segment lost 3 bases, leaving 6 bases of the junction unmatched. Germline loops: CDR1 MDHEN, CDR2 SYDVKM. The CDR3 here is CASSLTGNGETQYF. CDR3 nucleotide sequence: TGTGCCAGCAGTTTGACAGGGAACGGGGAGACCCAGTACTTC.

This clonotype occurred a few times. One junction end disagrees with the germline gene, perhaps due to a read error. The genes are TRBV29-1 and TRBJ2-1; 9 nucleotides line up with TRBD2. This CDR3 is 15 amino acids long. Germline-derived CDR1 and CDR2 are SQVTM and ANQGSEA. In DNA, the CDR3 is TGCAGCGTTGATGGACTAGCGTTAGAGTTTCAAGGTAATCTCTTC. As protein: CSVDGLALEFQGNLF.

In its sample, this clonotype was seen a few times. This chain links TRBV6-1 with TRBJ2-1; 10 bases are shared with TRBD1. The CDR3 is 16 residues long. The V segment lost 2 bases and the J segment 8 bases; nucleotides outside the gene matches: 9. CDR1 and CDR2 from the germline V gene are MNHNS and SASEGT. The CDR3 here is CASSEFPGQGKDEQFF. CDR3 coding DNA: TGTGCCAGCAGTGAATTTCCGGGACAGGGGAAAGATGAGCAGTTCTTC.